This T cell receptor beta chain was captured by sequencing in a study of blood T cell repertoires in COVID-19. Libraries were prepared by immunoSEQ multiplex PCR; TCRdb keeps only in-frame clonotypes and omits some of them. The profile shows under 250,000 clones, roughly 82% of them singletons. V was clipped by 6 bases and J by 6 bases; unmatched bases: 10. The CDR3 runs 14 residues. CDR1 and CDR2 from the germline V gene are MNHNS and SASEGT. Source material: peripheral blood. The chain carries TRBV6-1 and TRBJ1-2, with 7 nucleotides matching TRBD1. This TCR came from a woman aged 70-85 years with acute or convalescent COVID-19. CDR3 amino acids: CASSPPKGADGYTF. The CDR3 coding sequence is TGTGCCAGCAGCCCCCCTAAGGGGGCGGATGGCTACACCTTC.